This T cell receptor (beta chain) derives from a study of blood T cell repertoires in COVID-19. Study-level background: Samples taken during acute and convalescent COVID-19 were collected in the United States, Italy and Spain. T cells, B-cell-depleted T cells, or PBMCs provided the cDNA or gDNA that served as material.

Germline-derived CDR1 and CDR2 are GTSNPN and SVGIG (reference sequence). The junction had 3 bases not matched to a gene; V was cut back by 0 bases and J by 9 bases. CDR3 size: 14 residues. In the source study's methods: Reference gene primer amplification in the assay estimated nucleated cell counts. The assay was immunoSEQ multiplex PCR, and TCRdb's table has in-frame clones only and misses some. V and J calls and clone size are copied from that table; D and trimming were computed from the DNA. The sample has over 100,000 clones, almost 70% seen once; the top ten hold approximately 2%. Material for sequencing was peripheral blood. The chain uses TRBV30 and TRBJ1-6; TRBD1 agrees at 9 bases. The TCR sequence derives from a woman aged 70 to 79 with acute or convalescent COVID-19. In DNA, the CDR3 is TGTGCCTGGAGTGTAGGGACAGGGAGTTCACCCCTCCACTTT. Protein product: CAWSVGTGSSPLHF. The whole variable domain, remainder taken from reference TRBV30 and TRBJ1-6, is SQTIHQWPATLVQPVGSPLSLECTVEGTSNPNLYWYRQAAGRGLQLLFYSVGIGQISSEVPQNLSASRPQDRQFILSSKKLLLSDSGFYLCAWSVGTGSSPLHFGNGTRLTVT.